A single sample gave rise to the 24 T cell receptor beta chains below, sequenced in a study of blood T cell repertoires in COVID-19 (dated by TCRdb to about 2020). The receptor library was made with the immunoSEQ multiplex PCR assay. This immuneACCESS table, as held by TCRdb, lists in-frame sequences with V and J called but not all clones. Of the missing ones, under half trace to an unresolved V gene in checked studies; the others have no known cause. The sample records under 400,000 clones, about 89% of which are singletons. In total, the top ten clones hold 1.9% of the sample. The sequencing sample was made of PBMCs or T cells enriched from blood (not recorded which). These receptors all come from a man aged 35 to 55 in a cohort exposed to, infected with or recovered from COVID-19 (not recorded which).

The rearrangement links TRBV5-1 to TRBJ2-5, with 7 bases aligning to TRBD2. The CDR3 covers 16 residues. CDR1 and CDR2 from the germline V gene are SGHRS and YFSETQ. The trim removed 1 base at V and 5 bases at J, leaving 11 bases unmatched. The CDR3, as DNA: TGCGCCAGCAGCTTGCAGGGCGGGAGAGGAGAGGAGACCCAGTACTTC. Translated, it gives CASSLQGGRGEETQYF.

There are a few counts of this clone. The chain recombines TRBV25-1 with TRBJ2-5; 11 bases fit TRBD2. The CDR3 contains 18 residues. V was pared by 4 bases and J by 2 bases, with 12 bases of the junction left unmatched. The germline V gene encodes CDR1 MGHDK and CDR2 SYGVNS. The CDR3 coding sequence is TGTGCCAGCAGTGGCGGGACTAGCGGCCGTACGAGACAAGAGACCCAGTACTTC. Its translation is CASSGGTSGRTRQETQYF. Based on the CDR3 plus reference TRBV25-1 and TRBJ2-5, the full variable domain is EADIYQTPRYLVIGTGKKITLECSQTMGHDKMYWYQQDPGMELHLIHYSYGVNSTEKGDLSSESTVSRIRTEHFPLTLESARPSHTSQYLCASSGGTSGRTRQETQYFGPGTRLLVL.

This clone was picked up one time. The rearrangement joins TRBV20-1 to TRBJ2-1, with D tentatively TRBD2 (6 bases). The CDR3 totals 10 residues. CDR1 is DFQATT, CDR2 SNEGSKA, per germline (reference sequence). Trimming removed 4 bases from V and 8 bases from J, with 6 bases in between. CDR3 sequence: CSAKRDEQFF. The CDR3 bases are TGCAGTGCTAAGCGGGATGAGCAGTTCTTC.

This clone has just a few counts. The rearrangement uses TRBV25-1 and TRBJ1-6, with 9 bases aligning to TRBD1. This CDR3 contains 15 residues. Trimming removed 6 bases from V and 8 bases from J; junction bases left unmatched: 8. Per the germline V gene, CDR1 is MGHDK and CDR2 is SYGVNS. The CDR3 region has the DNA TGTGCCAGCAGAGAGGTGGGACAGGGACATTCACCCCTCCACTTT. Translation: CASREVGQGHSPLHF.

The V call is TRBV23-1, the J call TRBJ2-1; D gene uncertain. TRBV23-1 is an open reading frame, and its role is uncertain. This CDR3 comprises 11 residues. Trimming took 6 bases from V and 6 from J, leaving 6 bases between them. In nucleotides, the CDR3 is TGCGCCAGCAGCACTCTCAATGAGCAGTTCTTC. This codes for CASSTLNEQFF.

The chain recombines TRBV28 with TRBJ1-5, with a tentative D call TRBD1 (5 bases). V was shortened by 3 bases and J by 7 bases, with 13 bases between the two germline ends. Germline assignment: CDR1 MDHEN and CDR2 SYDVKM. The CDR3 has 14 residues. In DNA form, the CDR3 reads TGTGCCAGCAGTTTTTTCAGGGAAGGCCAGCCCCAGCATTTT. As protein: CASSFFREGQPQHF.

The chain recombines TRBV7-2 with TRBJ2-2; 8 bases match TRBD2. This CDR3 is built from 15 residues. V lost 6 bases, J lost 6 bases, and 9 bases stayed unmatched. CDR1 and CDR2 from the germline V gene are SGHTA and FQGNSA. CDR3 in amino acids: CASSSRTSPSGELFF. CDR3 nucleotide sequence: TGTGCCAGCAGTTCCCGGACTAGCCCCTCCGGGGAGCTGTTTTTT.

The chain couples TRBV6-1 to TRBJ1-2; D is ambiguous. The germline V gene encodes CDR1 MNHNS and CDR2 SASEGT. There are 15 residues in the CDR3. Trimming removed 3 bases at V and 4 bases at J, with 15 bases between. The CDR3 loop is CASSEAGSNPYGYTF. DNA of the CDR3: TGTGCCAGCAGTGAGGCAGGTTCGAACCCCTATGGCTACACCTTC.

This clone was observed a handful of times. The chain recombines TRBV19 with TRBJ1-2, with 7 bases that match TRBD1. The J segment lost 8 bases and the V segment lost 0 bases, leaving 6 bases of the junction unmatched. Germline assignment: CDR1 LNHDA and CDR2 SQIVND (reference sequence). The CDR3 has 14 residues. The CDR3 protein is CASSIEDRSIGYTF. In DNA, the CDR3 is TGTGCCAGTAGTATAGAGGACAGGTCCATCGGCTACACCTTC.

The CDR3, as DNA: TGCGCCAGCAGTCAATCTCAGGTGGTCATCGAGCAGTTCTTC. Amino acid sequence: CASSQSQVVIEQFF. The rearrangement joins TRBV23-1 to TRBJ2-1; no clear D gene. TRBV23-1 is identified as an open reading frame with a role that is uncertain. The CDR3 runs to 14 residues. Trimming pared 0 bases from V and 10 bases from J, leaving 13 bases between.

This chain connects TRBV5-4 to TRBJ2-7; maybe TRBD2 (5 bases). V dropped 1 base and J dropped 2 bases, with 10 bases sitting between them. The CDR3 sequence is 14 residues long. CDR1 SGHNT and CDR2 YYREEE come from the germline V gene (reference sequence). DNA for the CDR3: TGTGCCAGCAGCTTGCGAGCGGCGACCTACGAGCAGTACTTC. It yields the protein CASSLRAATYEQYF.

The gene calls are TRBV10-2 and TRBJ2-2; 9 bases match TRBD2. This CDR3 region has 14 residues. J lost 6 bases, V lost 6 bases, and 5 bases had no gene match. Germline V gene sequence: CDR1 WSHSY, CDR2 SAAADI. CDR3 sequence: CASRVAGDPGELFF. The CDR3 DNA sequence: TGCGCCAGCAGGGTAGCGGGAGATCCCGGGGAGCTGTTTTTT.

The chain has TRBV19 and TRBJ2-4, with TRBD2 matching over 12 bases. The germline CDR1 and CDR2 sequences are LNHDA and SQIVND (reference sequence). The CDR3 extends over 15 amino acids. The V and J ends lost 5 bases and 6 bases, in that order; junction bases with no gene match: 5. Here the CDR3 DNA reads TGTGCCAGTAGTCAGACTAGCGGGAGCGGAAACATTCAGTACTTC. The encoded protein is CASSQTSGSGNIQYF.

This chain links TRBV5-1 with TRBJ1-2, with 7 bases lining up with TRBD1. This CDR3 has 14 residues. Germline V gene lookup returns CDR1 SGHRS and CDR2 YFSETQ. With V trimmed by 0 bases and J by 6 bases, 5 bases remained unmatched. DNA for the CDR3: TGCGCCAGCAGCTTGGGGGACAGACTTGATGGCTACACCTTC. This gives the protein CASSLGDRLDGYTF.

The chain combines TRBV28 with TRBJ1-2, with TRBD1 identical over 12 bases. This CDR3 spans 17 amino acids. The germline CDR1 and CDR2 sequences are MDHEN and SYDVKM. Losses at the gene ends were 6 bases for V and 6 bases for J; bases not matched to a gene: 14. In DNA form, the CDR3 reads TGTGCCAGCAGCAGGGACAGGGGGCGCGTCGGGTGGGATGGCTACACCTTC. It is translated as CASSRDRGRVGWDGYTF.

This sequence joins TRBV5-3 and TRBJ2-1; no reliable D call. TRBV5-3 is placed among ORFs of uncertain function. This CDR3 is built from 9 residues. The V and J ends lost 7 bases and 8 bases respectively, with 4 bases between them. CDR3 in DNA: TGTGCCAGATCTGATGAGCAGTTCTTC. Translation gives CARSDEQFF.

The rearrangement joins TRBV28 to TRBJ1-2; D unresolved. Deletions cut 8 bases from V and 0 bases from J, with 7 bases between. Germline V gives CDR1 MDHEN, CDR2 SYDVKM. CDR3 size: 12 residues. In nucleotides, the CDR3 is TGTGCCAGCGAAGCGACTAACTATGGCTACACCTTC. This sequence encodes CASEATNYGYTF.

This clone was observed a few times. The chain uses TRBV6-5 and TRBJ2-7, with 8 bases that match TRBD2. Losses at the gene ends were 6 bases for V and 9 bases for J; bases not matched to a gene: 4. The length of the CDR3 is 11 residues. Germline assignment: CDR1 MNHEY and CDR2 SVGAGI. As DNA, the CDR3 is TGTGCCAGCAGGTTAGCGGGATTGCAGTACTTC. Translating gives CASRLAGLQYF.

The chain uses TRBV27 and TRBJ2-5, with TRBD2 matching over 7 bases. Trimming removed 7 bases from V and 5 bases from J; junction bases left unmatched: 7. The V gene's germline CDR1 is MNHEY and CDR2 SMNVEV (reference sequence). This CDR3 spans 13 amino acids. DNA for the CDR3: TGTGCCAGCACCGGGGGGAGCATGGAGACCCAGTACTTC. It specifies CASTGGSMETQYF.

The chain links TRBV6-5 to TRBJ1-6; D is perhaps TRBD1 (5 bases). V lost 2 bases to trimming and J lost 3 bases, with 11 bases between them. The CDR3 loop spans 16 amino acids. Germline V gene sequence: CDR1 MNHEY, CDR2 SVGAGI. The CDR3 loop is CASSYGGENYNSPLHF. DNA for the CDR3: TGTGCCAGCAGTTACGGAGGGGAAAACTATAATTCACCCCTCCACTTT.

This clone was detected once. This rearrangement joins TRBV28 to TRBJ1-1, with 7 bases identical to TRBD1. CDR1 is MDHEN, CDR2 SYDVKM, per germline. This CDR3 is built from 12 residues. V lost 6 bases and J lost 10; bases outside the gene matches: 8. In DNA form, the CDR3 reads TGTGCCAGCAGCGTCGGACAGGTACGAGCTTTCTTT. This gives the protein CASSVGQVRAFF.

V is TRBV5-6 and J is TRBJ1-2; D is unclear. This CDR3 has 14 amino acids. The germline V gene has CDR1 SGHDT and CDR2 YYEEEE. Trimming left V 0 bases short and J 3 bases short, with 9 bases between. The CDR3 spells CASSLERTHYGYTF. CDR3 coding DNA: TGTGCCAGCAGCTTGGAGCGGACGCACTATGGCTACACCTTC.

V usage is TRBV6-6 and J usage is TRBJ1-5; 7 positions match TRBD1. The V and J ends lost 1 base and 2 bases, in that order; junction bases with no gene match: 2. The CDR3 is 15 residues long. From germline, CDR1 is MNHNY and CDR2 SVGAGI (reference sequence). CDR3 sequence: CASSYYQGGNQPQHF. The CDR3 DNA sequence: TGTGCCAGCAGTTACTATCAGGGGGGCAATCAGCCCCAGCATTTT.

The rearrangement joins TRBV18 to TRBJ1-1; possible D gene TRBD1, 5 bases. CDR1 and CDR2 (germline): KGHSH, LQKENI. This CDR3 region has 16 residues. The V and J ends lost 2 bases and 1 base respectively, with 14 bases between them. CDR3 region: CASSPGRGWANTEAFF. In DNA form, the CDR3 reads TGTGCCAGCTCACCAGGTCGGGGGTGGGCGAACACTGAAGCTTTCTTT.